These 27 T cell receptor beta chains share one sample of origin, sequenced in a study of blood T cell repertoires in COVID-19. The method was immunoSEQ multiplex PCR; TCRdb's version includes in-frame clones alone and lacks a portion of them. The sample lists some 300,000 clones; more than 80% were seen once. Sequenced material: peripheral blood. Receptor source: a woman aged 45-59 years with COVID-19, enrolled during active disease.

DNA of the CDR3: TGTGCCAGCAGCGGACAGGCCGGCAATCAGCCCCAGCATTTT. Protein: CASSGQAGNQPQHF. The rearrangement uses TRBV2 and TRBJ1-5, with 7 nucleotides matching TRBD1. Trimming removed 6 bases from V and 2 bases from J; junction bases left unmatched: 4. Looked up from germline, CDR1 is SNHLY and CDR2 is FYNNEI. The CDR3 extends over 14 amino acids.

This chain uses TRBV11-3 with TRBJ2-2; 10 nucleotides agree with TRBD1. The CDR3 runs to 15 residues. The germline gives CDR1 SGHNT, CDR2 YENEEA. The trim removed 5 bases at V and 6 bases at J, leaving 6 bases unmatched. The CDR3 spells CASSPRDRGSGELFF. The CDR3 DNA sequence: TGTGCCAGCAGCCCTCGGGACAGGGGTTCCGGGGAGCTGTTTTTT.

CDR3 loop: CASSSGRKLFF. The CDR3 nucleotides are TGTGCCAGCAGCAGCGGGAGAAAACTGTTTTTT. This sequence joins TRBV13 and TRBJ1-4, with no clear D. This CDR3 is built from 11 residues. V was clipped by 5 bases and J by 10 bases, with 8 bases between them. The germline gives CDR1 PRHDT, CDR2 FYEKMQ (reference sequence). Full variable domain (rest looked up from reference TRBV13 and TRBJ1-4): AAGVIQSPRHLIKEKRETATLKCYPIPRHDTVYWYQQGPGQDPQFLISFYEKMQSDKGSIPDRFSAQQFSDYHSELNMSSLELGDSALYFCASSSGRKLFFGSGTQLSVL.

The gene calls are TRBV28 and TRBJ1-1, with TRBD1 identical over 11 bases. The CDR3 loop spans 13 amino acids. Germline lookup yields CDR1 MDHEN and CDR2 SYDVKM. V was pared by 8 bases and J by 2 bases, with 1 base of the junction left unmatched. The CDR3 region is CASGTGGNTEAFF. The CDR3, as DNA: TGTGCCAGCGGGACAGGGGGAAACACTGAAGCTTTCTTT.

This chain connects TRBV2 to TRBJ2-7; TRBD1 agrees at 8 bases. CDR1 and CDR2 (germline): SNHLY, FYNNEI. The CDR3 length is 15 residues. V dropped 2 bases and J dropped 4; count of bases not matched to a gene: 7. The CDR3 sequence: CASSEMRTGLYEQYF. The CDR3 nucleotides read TGTGCCAGCAGTGAAATGAGGACAGGGCTGTACGAGCAGTACTTC.

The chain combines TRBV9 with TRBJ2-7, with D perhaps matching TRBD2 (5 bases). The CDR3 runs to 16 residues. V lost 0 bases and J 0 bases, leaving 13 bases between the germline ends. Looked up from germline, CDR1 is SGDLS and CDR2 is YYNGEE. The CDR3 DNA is TGTGCCAGCAGCGTAGGTGAGGGAGCCACCTCCTACGAGCAGTACTTC. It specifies CASSVGEGATSYEQYF.

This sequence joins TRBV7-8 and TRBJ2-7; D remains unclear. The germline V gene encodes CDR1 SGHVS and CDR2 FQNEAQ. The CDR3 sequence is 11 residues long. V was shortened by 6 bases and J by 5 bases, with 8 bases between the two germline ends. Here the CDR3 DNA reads TGTGCCAGCAGTCCCCTCGACGAGCAGTACTTC. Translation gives CASSPLDEQYF. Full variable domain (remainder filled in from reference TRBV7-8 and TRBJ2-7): GAGVSQSPRYKVAKRGQDVALRCDPISGHVSLFWYQQALGQGPEFLTYFQNEAQLDKSGLPSDRFFAERPEGSVSTLKIQRTQQEDSAVYLCASSPLDEQYFGPGTRLTVT.

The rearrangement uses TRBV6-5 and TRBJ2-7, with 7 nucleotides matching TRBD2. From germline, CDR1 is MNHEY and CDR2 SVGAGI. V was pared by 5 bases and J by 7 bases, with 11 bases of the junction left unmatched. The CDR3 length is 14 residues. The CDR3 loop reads CASSRGGTFKEQYF. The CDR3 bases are TGTGCCAGCAGTCGCGGGGGAACCTTTAAAGAGCAGTACTTC.

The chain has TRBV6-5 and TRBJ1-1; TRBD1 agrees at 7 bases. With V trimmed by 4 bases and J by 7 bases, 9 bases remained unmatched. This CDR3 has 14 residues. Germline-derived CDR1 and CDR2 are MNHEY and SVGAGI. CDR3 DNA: TGTGCCAGCAGTTCTCGACAGGGCTCAGGTGAAGCTTTCTTT. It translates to CASSSRQGSGEAFF.

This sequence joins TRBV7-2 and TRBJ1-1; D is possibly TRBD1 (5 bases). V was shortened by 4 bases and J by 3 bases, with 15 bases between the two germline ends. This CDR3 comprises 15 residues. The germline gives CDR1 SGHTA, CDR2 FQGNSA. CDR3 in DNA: TGTGCCAGCAGCTCCTTGAACGGGGGGTACACTGAAGCTTTCTTT. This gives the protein CASSSLNGGYTEAFF. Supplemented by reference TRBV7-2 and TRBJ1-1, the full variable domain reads GAGVSQSPSNKVTEKGKDVELRCDPISGHTALYWYRQSLGQGLEFLIYFQGNSAPDKSGLPSDRFSAERTGGSVSTLTIQRTQQEDSAVYLCASSSLNGGYTEAFFGQGTRLTVV.

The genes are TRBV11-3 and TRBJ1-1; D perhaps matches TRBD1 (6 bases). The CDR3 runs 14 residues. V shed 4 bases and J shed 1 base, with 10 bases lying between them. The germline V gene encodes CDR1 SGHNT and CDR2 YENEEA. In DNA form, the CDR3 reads TGTGCCAGCAGCTGGGGACAATCGAACACTGAAGCTTTCTTT. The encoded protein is CASSWGQSNTEAFF.

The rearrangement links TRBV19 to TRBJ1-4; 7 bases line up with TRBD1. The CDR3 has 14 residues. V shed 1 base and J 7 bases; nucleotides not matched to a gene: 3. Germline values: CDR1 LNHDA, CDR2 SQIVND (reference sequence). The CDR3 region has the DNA TGTGCCAGTAGTATAGGACAGGGAACTGAAAAACTGTTTTTT. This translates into CASSIGQGTEKLFF.

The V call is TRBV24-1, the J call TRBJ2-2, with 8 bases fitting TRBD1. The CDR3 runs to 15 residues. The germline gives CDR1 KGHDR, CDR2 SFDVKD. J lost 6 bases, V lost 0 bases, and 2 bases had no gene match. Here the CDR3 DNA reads TGTGCCACCAGTGATTTGTCACAGGGGGCCGGGGAGCTGTTTTTT. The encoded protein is CATSDLSQGAGELFF.

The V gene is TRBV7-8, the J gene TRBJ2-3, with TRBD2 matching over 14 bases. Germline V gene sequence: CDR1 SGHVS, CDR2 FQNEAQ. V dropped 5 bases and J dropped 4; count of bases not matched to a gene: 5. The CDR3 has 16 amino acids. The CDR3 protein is CASSPKGLAGADTQYF. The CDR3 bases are TGTGCCAGCAGCCCAAAGGGACTAGCGGGAGCAGATACGCAGTATTTT.

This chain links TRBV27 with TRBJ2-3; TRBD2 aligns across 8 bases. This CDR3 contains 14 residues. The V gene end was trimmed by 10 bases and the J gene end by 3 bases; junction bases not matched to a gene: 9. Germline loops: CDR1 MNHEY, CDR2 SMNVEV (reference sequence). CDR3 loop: CATHRASGTDTQYF. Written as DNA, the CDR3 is TGTGCCACCCATCGGGCTAGCGGGACAGATACGCAGTATTTT.

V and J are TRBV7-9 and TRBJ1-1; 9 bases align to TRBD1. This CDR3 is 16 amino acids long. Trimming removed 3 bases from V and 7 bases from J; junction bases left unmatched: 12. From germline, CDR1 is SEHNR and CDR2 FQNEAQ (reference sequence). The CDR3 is CASSFGTGFLGGEAFF. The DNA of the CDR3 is TGTGCCAGCAGCTTCGGGACAGGGTTCCTCGGCGGTGAAGCTTTCTTT.

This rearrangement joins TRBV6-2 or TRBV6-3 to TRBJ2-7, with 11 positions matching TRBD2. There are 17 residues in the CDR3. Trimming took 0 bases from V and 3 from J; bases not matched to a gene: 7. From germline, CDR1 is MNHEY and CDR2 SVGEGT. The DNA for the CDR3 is TGTGCCAGCAGTTACTCTAGCGGGAGGGCCGGAATCTACGAGCAGTACTTC. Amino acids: CASSYSSGRAGIYEQYF.

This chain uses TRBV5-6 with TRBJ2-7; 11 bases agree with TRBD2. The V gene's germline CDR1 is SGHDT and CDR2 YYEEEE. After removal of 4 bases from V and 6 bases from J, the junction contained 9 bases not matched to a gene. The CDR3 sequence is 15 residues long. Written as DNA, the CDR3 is TGTGCCAGCAGCGTCCTACTAGCGGGAGAAAGCGAGCAGTACTTC. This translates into CASSVLLAGESEQYF. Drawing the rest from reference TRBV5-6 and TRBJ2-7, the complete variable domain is DAGVTQSPTHLIKTRGQQVTLRCSPKSGHDTVSWYQQALGQGPQFIFQYYEEEERQRGNFPDRFSGHQFPNYSSELNVNALLLGDSALYLCASSVLLAGESEQYFGPGTRLTVT.

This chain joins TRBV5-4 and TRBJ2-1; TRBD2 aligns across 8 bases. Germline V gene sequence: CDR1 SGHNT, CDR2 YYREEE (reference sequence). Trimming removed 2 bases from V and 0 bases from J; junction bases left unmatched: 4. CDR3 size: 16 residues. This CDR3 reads CASSLPTSGSYNEQFF. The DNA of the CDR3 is TGTGCCAGCAGCTTACCCACTAGCGGCTCCTACAATGAGCAGTTCTTC.

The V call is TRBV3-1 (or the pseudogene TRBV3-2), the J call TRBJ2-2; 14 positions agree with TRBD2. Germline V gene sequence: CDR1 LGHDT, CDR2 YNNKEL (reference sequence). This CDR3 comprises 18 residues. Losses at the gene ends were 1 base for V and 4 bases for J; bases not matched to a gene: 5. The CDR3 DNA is TGTGCCAGCAGCCAAGGGACTAGCGGGAGGAAAGGCACCGGGGAGCTGTTTTTT. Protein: CASSQGTSGRKGTGELFF.

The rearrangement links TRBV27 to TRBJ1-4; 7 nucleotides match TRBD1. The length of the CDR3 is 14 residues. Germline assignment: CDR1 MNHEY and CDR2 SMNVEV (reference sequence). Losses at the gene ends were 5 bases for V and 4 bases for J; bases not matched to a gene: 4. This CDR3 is CASSNTGVNEKLFF. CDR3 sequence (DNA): TGTGCCAGCAGTAATACAGGGGTTAATGAAAAACTGTTTTTT.

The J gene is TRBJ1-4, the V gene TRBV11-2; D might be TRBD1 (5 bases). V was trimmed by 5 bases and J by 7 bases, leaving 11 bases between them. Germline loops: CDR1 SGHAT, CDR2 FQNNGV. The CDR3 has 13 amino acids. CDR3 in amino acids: CASSQTEGEKLFF. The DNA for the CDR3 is TGTGCCAGCAGCCAGACAGAAGGTGAAAAACTGTTTTTT.

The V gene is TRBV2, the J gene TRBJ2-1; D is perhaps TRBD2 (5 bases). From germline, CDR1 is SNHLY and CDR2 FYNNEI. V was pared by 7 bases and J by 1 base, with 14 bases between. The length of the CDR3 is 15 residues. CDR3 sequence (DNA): TGTGCCAGCACTCCAGAGGGTGGATCCTACAATGAGCAGTTCTTC. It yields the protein CASTPEGGSYNEQFF.

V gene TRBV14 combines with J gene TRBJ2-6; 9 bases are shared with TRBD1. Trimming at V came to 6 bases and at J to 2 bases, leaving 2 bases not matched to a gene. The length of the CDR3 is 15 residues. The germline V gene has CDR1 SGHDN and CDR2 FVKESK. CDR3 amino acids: CASSRDRAGANVLTF. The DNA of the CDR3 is TGTGCCAGCAGTCGGGACAGGGCTGGGGCCAACGTCCTGACTTTC. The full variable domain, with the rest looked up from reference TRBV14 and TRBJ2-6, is EAGVTQFPSHSVIEKGQTVTLRCDPISGHDNLYWYRRVMGKEIKFLLHFVKESKQDESGMPNNRFLAERTGGTYSTLKVQPAELEDSGVYFCASSRDRAGANVLTFGAGSRLTVL.

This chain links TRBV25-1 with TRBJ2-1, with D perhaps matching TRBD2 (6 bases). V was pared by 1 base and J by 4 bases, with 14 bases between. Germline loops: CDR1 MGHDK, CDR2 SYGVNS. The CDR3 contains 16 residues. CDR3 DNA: TGTGCCAGCAGTGAATTAGGGGCGGGACGATACAATGAGCAGTTCTTC. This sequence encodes CASSELGAGRYNEQFF.

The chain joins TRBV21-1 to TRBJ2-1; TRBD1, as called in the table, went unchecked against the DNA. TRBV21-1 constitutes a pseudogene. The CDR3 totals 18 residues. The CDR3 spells CASSNAKGQVRFYNEQFF. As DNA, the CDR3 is TGTGCCAGCAGCAATGCCAAGGGACAGGTTAGATTTTACAATGAGCAGTTCTTC.

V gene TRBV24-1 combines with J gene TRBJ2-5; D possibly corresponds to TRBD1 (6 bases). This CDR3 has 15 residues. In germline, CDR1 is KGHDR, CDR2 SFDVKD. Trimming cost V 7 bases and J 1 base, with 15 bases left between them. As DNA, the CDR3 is TGTGCCACCAGCCACAGGGATTTGGTCCAAGAGACCCAGTACTTC. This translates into CATSHRDLVQETQYF.